The present T cell receptor (beta chain) was sequenced within a study of cytomegalovirus exposure and HLA in healthy donors. CDR3 length equals 18 residues. Germline CDR1 SGHTA, CDR2 FQGNSA. The V and J ends lost 3 bases and 0 bases respectively, with 19 bases between them. With 60 Vbeta and 13 Jbeta primers, the PCR was carried out. Sequenced by immunoSEQ multiplex PCR; TCRdb stores in-frame clones only, minus some. The sample includes about 190,000 clones, less than 85% of them seen just once. This clonotype originated in a man in his thirties or forties in good health and CMV-seropositive. The chain carries TRBV7-2 and TRBJ2-3; a possible D gene is TRBD2 (6 bases). What was sequenced was PBMCs. CDR3 region: CASSFAGTGPVSTDTQYF. CDR3 DNA sequence: TGTGCCAGCAGCTTCGCCGGGACTGGCCCCGTTAGCACAGATACGCAGTATTTT. Combining the CDR3 with reference TRBV7-2 and TRBJ2-3 gives the whole variable domain GAGVSQSPSNKVTEKGKDVELRCDPISGHTALYWYRQSLGQGLEFLIYFQGNSAPDKSGLPSDRFSAERTGGSVSTLTIQRTQQEDSAVYLCASSFAGTGPVSTDTQYFGPGTRLTVL.